This record covers a single T cell receptor (beta chain). These data originate in a study of T cell responses to AZD1222 COVID-19 vaccine. CDR3 length: 15 residues. V trimming: 5 bases; J trimming: 1 base; junction bases outside the gene matches: 5. Germline assignment: CDR1 LNHDA and CDR2 SQIVND (reference sequence). Clones were read by immunoSEQ multiplex PCR, and TCRdb kept only the in-frame ones, dropping some. The data hold more than 110,000 clones, with almost 95% observed a single time. The chain combines TRBV19 with TRBJ1-1; TRBD1 matches at 9 bases. This sample comprised peripheral blood, obtained 28 days after the second AZD1222 dose. This receptor was taken from an adult who received the AZD1222 COVID-19 vaccine. CDR3 region: CASSPRGQGNTEAFF. In DNA, the CDR3 is TGTGCCAGTAGTCCCCGGGGACAGGGGAACACTGAAGCTTTCTTT.